A selection of T cell receptor beta chains follows, all from one sample in a study of T cell repertoires in ileal Crohn's disease. Measured with immunoSEQ multiplex PCR; TCRdb has only the in-frame clones, and not every one. The sample shows about 62,000 clones, approximately 91% of them seen only once. The sample was ileal tissue. The receptors derive from an adult with Crohn's disease. Both conserved end residues are part of each CDR3. D genes are given only for firm matches. Clone size is not always given. Where it is, it says once, few, many or a class for expanded clones.

v_gene: TRBV6-6
j_gene: TRBJ2-3
d_gene: .
abundance: once
CDR3nt: TGTGCCAGCAGTAAGACGGGGAACACAGATACGCAGTATTTT
CDR3aa: CASSKTGNTDTQYF

v_gene: TRBV7-6
j_gene: TRBJ1-4
d_gene: .
abundance: .
CDR3nt: TGTGCCAGCAGCTCTGTACAGAGTAATGAAAAACTGTTTTTT
CDR3aa: CASSSVQSNEKLFF

v_gene: TRBV25-1
j_gene: TRBJ1-5
d_gene: .
abundance: .
CDR3nt: TGTGCCAGCAGCCAGTCCGGGGTTTTGGGGGCCAATCAGCCCCAGCATTTT
CDR3aa: CASSQSGVLGANQPQHF

v_gene: TRBV5-4
j_gene: TRBJ1-5
d_gene: TRBD1
abundance: once
CDR3nt: TGTGCCAGCAGCTTGGACAGGGGGCGTAAGCCCCAGCATTTT
CDR3aa: CASSLDRGRKPQHF

v_gene: TRBV4-3
j_gene: TRBJ2-2
d_gene: TRBD1
abundance: .
CDR3nt: TGCGCCAGCAGCCAGGAGACAGGGTTTAACACCGGGGAGCTGTTTTTT
CDR3aa: CASSQETGFNTGELFF

v_gene: TRBV11-2
j_gene: TRBJ1-2
d_gene: .
abundance: .
CDR3nt: TGTGCCAGCAGCTTATCCCCCGGGTGGGAGCGGTCTAATGGCTACACCTTC
CDR3aa: CASSLSPGWERSNGYTF

v_gene: TRBV29-1
j_gene: TRBJ2-5
d_gene: .
abundance: .
CDR3nt: TGCAGCGGGGGAAGGGGGAAGACGGAGACCCAGTACTTC
CDR3aa: CSGGRGKTETQYF

v_gene: TRBV13
j_gene: TRBJ2-1
d_gene: TRBD2
abundance: .
CDR3nt: TGTGCCAGCAGCTTAACATCGGGACTAGGTCCTGGTCGCAATGAGCAGTTCTTC
CDR3aa: CASSLTSGLGPGRNEQFF

v_gene: TRBV27
j_gene: TRBJ1-1
d_gene: .
abundance: .
CDR3nt: TGTGCCAGCAGCCTCAGGGCGAACACTGAAGCTTTCTTT
CDR3aa: CASSLRANTEAFF

v_gene: TRBV5-6
j_gene: TRBJ2-7
d_gene: .
abundance: .
CDR3nt: TGTGCCAGCAGCTTCGGCAGGGGTCACGGCTACGAGCAGTACTTC
CDR3aa: CASSFGRGHGYEQYF

v_gene: TRBV5-1
j_gene: TRBJ1-1
d_gene: .
abundance: .
CDR3nt: TGCGCCAGCAGCTTGCGACAGGAGAGAACTGAAGCTTTCTTT
CDR3aa: CASSLRQERTEAFF

v_gene: TRBV10-3
j_gene: TRBJ2-7
d_gene: TRBD2
abundance: .
CDR3nt: TGTGCCATCAGTGAGTCCACTAGCGGCGCCTACGAGCAGTACTTC
CDR3aa: CAISESTSGAYEQYF

v_gene: TRBV7-2
j_gene: TRBJ2-7
d_gene: .
abundance: .
CDR3nt: TGTGCCAGCAGCTTAGGTTCAGGGGCCTACGAGCAGTACTTC
CDR3aa: CASSLGSGAYEQYF

v_gene: TRBV15
j_gene: TRBJ2-1
d_gene: .
abundance: .
CDR3nt: TGTGCCACCAGCAGAGGCACTAACCAGGAGCAGTTCTTC
CDR3aa: CATSRGTNQEQFF

v_gene: TRBV28
j_gene: TRBJ1-2
d_gene: .
abundance: .
CDR3nt: TGTGCCAGCAGTAAGCTGGGCGGGGGGCCGGTTAACTATGGCTACACCTTC
CDR3aa: CASSKLGGGPVNYGYTF

v_gene: TRBV2
j_gene: TRBJ2-3
d_gene: TRBD1
abundance: once
CDR3nt: TGTGCCAGCAGCCTCCCCGGTGGTGGACAGGGATACTTGAGCACAGATACGCAGTATTTT
CDR3aa: CASSLPGGGQGYLSTDTQYF

v_gene: TRBV29-1
j_gene: TRBJ2-2
d_gene: TRBD1
abundance: .
CDR3nt: TGCAGCGTTGAAGATCTGACAGGGGCCACCGGGGAGCTGTTTTTT
CDR3aa: CSVEDLTGATGELFF

v_gene: TRBV2
j_gene: TRBJ2-5
d_gene: TRBD1
abundance: .
CDR3nt: TGTGCCAGCACATCAGACAGGGGATTGGAGACCCAGTACTTC
CDR3aa: CASTSDRGLETQYF

v_gene: TRBV5-6
j_gene: TRBJ2-1
d_gene: .
abundance: .
CDR3nt: TGTGCCAGCAGCTTGGAGACAGGTTACGATGAGCAGTTCTTC
CDR3aa: CASSLETGYDEQFF

v_gene: TRBV7-8
j_gene: TRBJ1-6
d_gene: .
abundance: .
CDR3nt: TGTGCCAGCAGCTTCCAGGCAGATTCACCCCTCCACTTT
CDR3aa: CASSFQADSPLHF

v_gene: TRBV2
j_gene: TRBJ2-4
d_gene: .
abundance: .
CDR3nt: TGTGCCAGCAGTGAAAGTGGACTAGCCAAAAACATTCAGTACTTC
CDR3aa: CASSESGLAKNIQYF

v_gene: TRBV28
j_gene: TRBJ2-2
d_gene: TRBD2
abundance: .
CDR3nt: TGTGCCAGCAGGGGGAGGGCAATGGAGCTGTTTTTT
CDR3aa: CASRGRAMELFF

v_gene: TRBV5-1
j_gene: TRBJ2-1
d_gene: TRBD1
abundance: .
CDR3nt: TGCGCCAGCAGCTGGGGGACAGGCAATGAGCAGTTCTTC
CDR3aa: CASSWGTGNEQFF

v_gene: TRBV6-1
j_gene: TRBJ1-5
d_gene: .
abundance: .
CDR3nt: TGTGCCAGCAGGAATGGGGGGGGTAATCAGCCCCAGCATTTT
CDR3aa: CASRNGGGNQPQHF

v_gene: TRBV5-4
j_gene: TRBJ2-2
d_gene: .
abundance: .
CDR3nt: TGTGCCAGCAGCTTGCAGGGGCCGAACACCGGGGAGCTGTTTTTT
CDR3aa: CASSLQGPNTGELFF

v_gene: TRBV19
j_gene: TRBJ2-5
d_gene: TRBD1
abundance: .
CDR3nt: TGTGCCAGTAGGGGACAGGGGTACCAAGAGACCCAGTACTTC
CDR3aa: CASRGQGYQETQYF

v_gene: TRBV5-6
j_gene: TRBJ1-1
d_gene: .
abundance: .
CDR3nt: TGTGCCAGCAGCCGGGTCGGCGAAGCTTTCTTT
CDR3aa: CASSRVGEAFF

v_gene: TRBV7-8
j_gene: TRBJ1-6
d_gene: TRBD1
abundance: .
CDR3nt: TGTGCCAGCAGCATAGCCCCCGGGACAGCGAATTCACCCCTCCACTTT
CDR3aa: CASSIAPGTANSPLHF

v_gene: TRBV29-1
j_gene: TRBJ1-2
d_gene: TRBD1
abundance: .
CDR3nt: TGCAGCGGACGACAGGGGGCGCGGGGCTACACCTTC
CDR3aa: CSGRQGARGYTF

v_gene: TRBV6-5
j_gene: TRBJ1-2
d_gene: .
abundance: .
CDR3nt: TGTGCCAGCAGTAAACTAAACCCCATCGTCGAGGGCTACACCTTC
CDR3aa: CASSKLNPIVEGYTF

v_gene: TRBV5-6
j_gene: TRBJ1-2
d_gene: .
abundance: .
CDR3nt: TGTGCCAGCCGCTTTGGGCCGGATGGCTACACCTTC
CDR3aa: CASRFGPDGYTF

v_gene: TRBV7-3
j_gene: TRBJ2-3
d_gene: TRBD2
abundance: .
CDR3nt: TGTGCCAGCAGCCCGGGGACTACCAACACAGATACGCAGTATTTT
CDR3aa: CASSPGTTNTDTQYF

v_gene: TRBV5-4
j_gene: TRBJ1-2
d_gene: TRBD1
abundance: .
CDR3nt: TGTGCCAGCAGCTTGGCCCGGGACAGCTATGGCTACACCTTC
CDR3aa: CASSLARDSYGYTF

v_gene: TRBV27
j_gene: TRBJ2-2
d_gene: .
abundance: .
CDR3nt: TGTGCCAGCAGTTTACGGGACACCGGGGAGCTGTTTTTT
CDR3aa: CASSLRDTGELFF

v_gene: TRBV5-6
j_gene: TRBJ1-1
d_gene: .
abundance: .
CDR3nt: TGTGCCAGCAGCTCCATCCCCGGGAGCATGAACACTGAAGCTTTCTTT
CDR3aa: CASSSIPGSMNTEAFF

v_gene: TRBV10-2
j_gene: TRBJ1-1
d_gene: TRBD1
abundance: .
CDR3nt: TGCGCCAGCACTCCAGACAGGGTGGAAGCTTTCTTT
CDR3aa: CASTPDRVEAFF

v_gene: TRBV9
j_gene: TRBJ2-1
d_gene: TRBD1
abundance: .
CDR3nt: TGTGCCAGCAGCCCCGGGACAGCTAACAATGAGCAGTTCTTC
CDR3aa: CASSPGTANNEQFF

v_gene: TRBV18
j_gene: TRBJ1-3
d_gene: .
abundance: few
CDR3nt: TGTGCCAGCTCACCTGACAGTGCTGGAAACACCATATATTTT
CDR3aa: CASSPDSAGNTIYF

v_gene: TRBV10-1
j_gene: TRBJ2-3
d_gene: TRBD2
abundance: .
CDR3nt: TGCGCCAGCAGTCCTAGCGGGGGGGATACGCAGTATTTT
CDR3aa: CASSPSGGDTQYF

v_gene: TRBV29-1
j_gene: TRBJ2-3
d_gene: TRBD1
abundance: .
CDR3nt: TGCAGCGTTATGGGACAGGGAGGATCAGATACGCAGTATTTT
CDR3aa: CSVMGQGGSDTQYF

v_gene: TRBV5-1
j_gene: TRBJ2-3
d_gene: TRBD2
abundance: .
CDR3nt: TGCGCCAGCAGCTTGTTAACTAGCGGGGCCACAGATACGCAGTATTTT
CDR3aa: CASSLLTSGATDTQYF